This is a list of T cell receptor beta chains from one sample in a study of shared clonotypes between healthy human individuals. Measured with immunoSEQ multiplex PCR; TCRdb has only the in-frame clones, and not every one. Of over a million clones listed, approximately 98.5% are singletons. The specimen was naive CD4+ T cells sorted from blood. The origin of the receptors is a man aged 25-45 years in good health. The CDR3 runs from the conserved cysteine through the conserved F or W. D genes are given only for firm matches. Clone size appears in some rows only: once, few, many, or a class for an expanded clone.

CDR3aa: CASSFFPEDTQYF; CDR3nt: TGTGCCAGCAGCTTTTTTCCGGAAGATACGCAGTATTTT; j_gene: TRBJ2-3; abundance: NA; v_gene: TRBV5-6; d_gene: NA
CDR3aa: CASSLGDVSYEQYF; CDR3nt: TGTGCCAGCAGCTTGGGGGACGTCTCCTACGAGCAGTACTTC; j_gene: TRBJ2-7; abundance: NA; v_gene: TRBV5-4; d_gene: NA
CDR3aa: CASSIDPYGYTF; CDR3nt: TGTGCCAGCAGCATAGACCCGTATGGCTACACCTTC; j_gene: TRBJ1-2; abundance: NA; v_gene: TRBV9; d_gene: NA
CDR3aa: CASSYAPLQYEQYF; CDR3nt: TGTGCCAGCAGTTACGCCCCGTTACAGTACGAGCAGTACTTC; j_gene: TRBJ2-7; abundance: NA; v_gene: TRBV6-5; d_gene: NA
CDR3aa: CATSKFEGSYEQYF; CDR3nt: TGTGCCACCAGCAAATTCGAGGGCTCCTACGAGCAGTACTTC; j_gene: TRBJ2-7; abundance: NA; v_gene: TRBV15; d_gene: NA
CDR3aa: CATGTGVHEQYF; CDR3nt: TGCGCCACCGGGACAGGGGTCCACGAGCAGTACTTC; j_gene: TRBJ2-7; abundance: NA; v_gene: TRBV10-1; d_gene: TRBD1
CDR3aa: CASSLPWDEQFF; CDR3nt: TGTGCCAGCAGCCTCCCATGGGATGAGCAGTTCTTC; j_gene: TRBJ2-1; abundance: NA; v_gene: TRBV7-9; d_gene: NA
CDR3aa: CAWSVPLGQGHEQFF; CDR3nt: TGTGCCTGGAGTGTCCCCCTCGGACAGGGCCATGAGCAGTTCTTC; j_gene: TRBJ2-1; abundance: once; v_gene: TRBV30; d_gene: TRBD1
CDR3aa: CASGGTGGLGYGYTF; CDR3nt: TGTGCCAGCGGGGGGACAGGGGGCCTTGGCTATGGCTACACCTTC; j_gene: TRBJ1-2; abundance: NA; v_gene: TRBV27; d_gene: TRBD1
CDR3aa: CASSSSGRNQPQHF; CDR3nt: TGTGCCAGCAGTTCTTCCGGTCGAAATCAGCCCCAGCATTTT; j_gene: TRBJ1-5; abundance: NA; v_gene: TRBV27; d_gene: NA
CDR3aa: CASSLTRTTSGANVLTF; CDR3nt: TGTGCCAGCAGCTTAACGAGAACTACCTCTGGGGCCAACGTCCTGACTTTC; j_gene: TRBJ2-6; abundance: NA; v_gene: TRBV7-9; d_gene: NA
CDR3aa: CAWSRLAHSYEQYF; CDR3nt: TGTGCCTGGAGCCGACTAGCGCACTCCTACGAGCAGTACTTC; j_gene: TRBJ2-7; abundance: NA; v_gene: TRBV30; d_gene: TRBD2
CDR3aa: CASSEYGRVTIF; CDR3nt: TGTGCCAGCAGTGAATATGGTAGGGTTACGATTTTT; j_gene: TRBJ1-4; abundance: once; v_gene: TRBV25-1; d_gene: NA
CDR3aa: CATGGTGTGRNTIYF; CDR3nt: TGTGCCACCGGGGGGACAGGAACGGGTCGGAACACCATATATTTT; j_gene: TRBJ1-3; abundance: NA; v_gene: TRBV6-1; d_gene: TRBD1
CDR3aa: CASSFGVPSDTQYF; CDR3nt: TGCGCCAGCAGCTTTGGGGTCCCTTCAGATACGCAGTATTTT; j_gene: TRBJ2-3; abundance: NA; v_gene: TRBV5-1; d_gene: NA
CDR3aa: CASSSKSGQPNQPQHF; CDR3nt: TGTGCCAGCAGCTCTAAATCGGGACAACCCAATCAGCCCCAGCATTTT; j_gene: TRBJ1-5; abundance: NA; v_gene: TRBV7-2; d_gene: NA
CDR3aa: CSVNRGLNTEAFF; CDR3nt: TGCAGCGTCAACAGGGGTTTGAACACTGAAGCTTTCTTT; j_gene: TRBJ1-1; abundance: NA; v_gene: TRBV29-1; d_gene: TRBD1
CDR3aa: CASSLLYEQYF; CDR3nt: TGTGCCAGCAGTTTGCTTTACGAGCAGTACTTC; j_gene: TRBJ2-7; abundance: NA; v_gene: TRBV28; d_gene: NA
CDR3aa: CASRFGNTIYF; CDR3nt: TGTGCCAGCAGGTTCGGAAACACCATATATTTT; j_gene: TRBJ1-3; abundance: NA; v_gene: TRBV6-5; d_gene: NA
CDR3aa: CASKASSGIGTEQFF; CDR3nt: TGTGCCAGTAAAGCTTCTAGCGGGATTGGCACTGAGCAGTTCTTC; j_gene: TRBJ2-1; abundance: NA; v_gene: TRBV19; d_gene: TRBD2
CDR3aa: CAWSARRNYGYTF; CDR3nt: TGTGCCTGGAGTGCCAGGAGGAACTATGGCTACACCTTC; j_gene: TRBJ1-2; abundance: NA; v_gene: TRBV30; d_gene: NA
CDR3aa: CASGGTNSYEQYF; CDR3nt: TGTGCCAGCGGGGGGACTAACTCCTACGAGCAGTACTTC; j_gene: TRBJ2-7; abundance: NA; v_gene: TRBV5-4; d_gene: TRBD2
CDR3aa: CASSRDRGEKLFF; CDR3nt: TGTGCCAGTAGCCGGGACCGGGGTGAAAAACTGTTTTTT; j_gene: TRBJ1-4; abundance: NA; v_gene: TRBV19; d_gene: NA
CDR3aa: CASSIVGGKNIQYF; CDR3nt: TGTGCCAGTAGTATAGTAGGGGGTAAAAACATTCAGTACTTC; j_gene: TRBJ2-4; abundance: NA; v_gene: TRBV19; d_gene: NA
CDR3aa: CASSSRLGEAFF; CDR3nt: TGTGCCAGCAGCTCCCGGTTGGGTGAAGCTTTCTTT; j_gene: TRBJ1-1; abundance: NA; v_gene: TRBV7-6; d_gene: NA
CDR3aa: CASSQEPGTEYGYTF; CDR3nt: TGCGCCAGCAGCCAGGAACCCGGGACGGAGTATGGCTACACCTTC; j_gene: TRBJ1-2; abundance: NA; v_gene: TRBV4-1; d_gene: NA
CDR3aa: CASSLDGNQPQHF; CDR3nt: TGTGCCAGCAGCTTGGATGGCAATCAGCCCCAGCATTTT; j_gene: TRBJ1-5; abundance: NA; v_gene: TRBV5-5; d_gene: NA
CDR3aa: CASSYSDTNEQYF; CDR3nt: TGTGCCAGCAGTTACTCGGACACAAACGAGCAGTACTTC; j_gene: TRBJ2-7; abundance: NA; v_gene: TRBV6-5; d_gene: NA
CDR3aa: CASSNTEAFF; CDR3nt: TGTGCCAGCAGTAACACTGAAGCTTTCTTT; j_gene: TRBJ1-1; abundance: NA; v_gene: TRBV2; d_gene: NA
CDR3aa: CASSSGGASSLYEQYF; CDR3nt: TGTGCCAGCAGCTCGGGAGGGGCCTCATCCCTCTACGAGCAGTACTTC; j_gene: TRBJ2-7; abundance: NA; v_gene: TRBV5-5; d_gene: TRBD2
CDR3aa: CASSLDRGRHYGYTF; CDR3nt: TGTGCCAGCAGCCTGGACAGGGGGCGACACTATGGCTACACCTTC; j_gene: TRBJ1-2; abundance: NA; v_gene: TRBV6-1; d_gene: TRBD1
CDR3aa: CASSHYEYNEQFF; CDR3nt: TGCGCCAGCAGCCATTATGAGTACAATGAGCAGTTCTTC; j_gene: TRBJ2-1; abundance: NA; v_gene: TRBV5-1; d_gene: NA
CDR3aa: CASSLVLAGSTDTQYF; CDR3nt: TGTGCCAGCAGCTTAGTACTAGCGGGAAGCACAGATACGCAGTATTTT; j_gene: TRBJ2-3; abundance: NA; v_gene: TRBV7-6; d_gene: TRBD2
CDR3aa: CASSLVSYHEQYF; CDR3nt: TGTGCCAGCAGCTTAGTGTCCTACCACGAGCAGTACTTC; j_gene: TRBJ2-7; abundance: NA; v_gene: TRBV7-2; d_gene: NA
CDR3aa: CASSIQGARAQETQYF; CDR3nt: TGTGCCAGTAGTATCCAGGGCGCACGGGCTCAGGAGACCCAGTACTTC; j_gene: TRBJ2-5; abundance: NA; v_gene: TRBV19; d_gene: NA
CDR3aa: CAWGRVPNSGNTIYF; CDR3nt: TGTGCCTGGGGCAGGGTTCCCAACTCTGGAAACACCATATATTTT; j_gene: TRBJ1-3; abundance: NA; v_gene: TRBV30; d_gene: NA
CDR3aa: CASSQATPSPGLAGDAFF; CDR3nt: TGTGCCAGCAGCCAAGCTACACCAAGCCCGGGACTAGCGGGAGACGCGTTCTTC; j_gene: TRBJ2-1; abundance: NA; v_gene: TRBV4-2; d_gene: TRBD2
CDR3aa: CASSLWLAGTDTQYF; CDR3nt: TGTGCCAGCAGCTTATGGCTAGCGGGCACAGATACGCAGTATTTT; j_gene: TRBJ2-3; abundance: NA; v_gene: TRBV5-4; d_gene: TRBD2
CDR3aa: CASRVRGGGGNEQFF; CDR3nt: TGTGCCAGCAGGGTGCGGGGCGGCGGGGGCAATGAGCAGTTCTTC; j_gene: TRBJ2-1; abundance: NA; v_gene: TRBV27; d_gene: TRBD2
CDR3aa: CSVDPGGDQPQHF; CDR3nt: TGCAGCGTTGATCCCGGGGGAGATCAGCCCCAGCATTTT; j_gene: TRBJ1-5; abundance: once; v_gene: TRBV29-1; d_gene: NA
CDR3aa: CASSRDRVTTGELFF; CDR3nt: TGTGCCAGCAGCCGCGACAGGGTGACAACCGGGGAGCTGTTTTTT; j_gene: TRBJ2-2; abundance: NA; v_gene: TRBV7-2; d_gene: TRBD1
CDR3aa: CASRYPSGTGNEQFF; CDR3nt: TGTGCCAGCAGATACCCTAGCGGGACGGGCAATGAGCAGTTCTTC; j_gene: TRBJ2-1; abundance: NA; v_gene: TRBV6-6; d_gene: TRBD2
CDR3aa: CASSPQQATPEKAFF; CDR3nt: TGTGCCAGCAGCCCCCAACAGGCTACCCCTGAAAAAGCTTTCTTT; j_gene: TRBJ1-1; abundance: NA; v_gene: TRBV5-4; d_gene: NA
CDR3aa: CAWIPDQLNTEAFF; CDR3nt: TGTGCCTGGATCCCAGATCAGTTGAACACTGAAGCTTTCTTT; j_gene: TRBJ1-1; abundance: NA; v_gene: TRBV30; d_gene: NA
CDR3aa: CASRTYTEAFF; CDR3nt: TGTGCCAGTAGGACCTACACTGAAGCTTTCTTT; j_gene: TRBJ1-1; abundance: NA; v_gene: TRBV19; d_gene: NA
CDR3aa: CASSQPVYEQYF; CDR3nt: TGCGCCAGCAGTCAACCGGTCTACGAGCAGTACTTC; j_gene: TRBJ2-7; abundance: NA; v_gene: TRBV23-1; d_gene: NA
CDR3aa: CASSNAGTSWLRLEQYF; CDR3nt: TGTGCCAGCAGCAACGCCGGGACTAGCTGGCTAAGATTAGAGCAGTACTTC; j_gene: TRBJ2-7; abundance: NA; v_gene: TRBV7-2; d_gene: TRBD2
CDR3aa: CASSQRTRQETQYF; CDR3nt: TGTGCCAGCAGCCAAAGGACTAGGCAAGAGACCCAGTACTTC; j_gene: TRBJ2-5; abundance: NA; v_gene: TRBV7-9; d_gene: TRBD2
CDR3aa: CASSLYLGGETQYF; CDR3nt: TGTGCCAGCAGCTTATATCTAGGCGGAGAGACCCAGTACTTC; j_gene: TRBJ2-5; abundance: NA; v_gene: TRBV11-2; d_gene: NA
CDR3aa: CASSPGQGSGNQPQHF; CDR3nt: TGTGCCAGCTCACCAGGACAGGGTTCTGGCAATCAGCCCCAGCATTTT; j_gene: TRBJ1-5; abundance: NA; v_gene: TRBV18; d_gene: TRBD1
CDR3aa: CASSAGASQPQHF; CDR3nt: TGTGCCAGCAGTGCTGGGGCAAGTCAGCCCCAGCATTTT; j_gene: TRBJ1-5; abundance: NA; v_gene: TRBV2; d_gene: NA